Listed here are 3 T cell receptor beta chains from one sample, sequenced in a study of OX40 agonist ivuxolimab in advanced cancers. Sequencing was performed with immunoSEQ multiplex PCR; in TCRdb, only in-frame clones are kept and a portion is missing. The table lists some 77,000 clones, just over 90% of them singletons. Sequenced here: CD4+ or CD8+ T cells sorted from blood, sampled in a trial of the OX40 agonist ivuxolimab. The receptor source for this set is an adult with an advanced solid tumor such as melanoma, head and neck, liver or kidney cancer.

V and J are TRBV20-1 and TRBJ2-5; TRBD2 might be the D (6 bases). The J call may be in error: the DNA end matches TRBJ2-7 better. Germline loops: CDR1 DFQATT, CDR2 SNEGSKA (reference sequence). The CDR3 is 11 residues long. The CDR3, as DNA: TGCAGTGCATCACTAGCTTACGAGCAGTACTTC. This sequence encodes CSASLAYEQYF.

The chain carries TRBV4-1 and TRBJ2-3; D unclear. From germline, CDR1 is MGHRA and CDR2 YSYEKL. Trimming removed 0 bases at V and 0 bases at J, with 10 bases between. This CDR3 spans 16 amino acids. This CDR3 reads CASSQDAHSSTDTQYF. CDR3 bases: TGCGCCAGCAGCCAAGACGCTCACTCTAGCACAGATACGCAGTATTTT.

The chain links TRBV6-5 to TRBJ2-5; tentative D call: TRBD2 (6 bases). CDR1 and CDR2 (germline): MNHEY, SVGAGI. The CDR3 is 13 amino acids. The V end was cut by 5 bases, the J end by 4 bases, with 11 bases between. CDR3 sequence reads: CASSLGGPETQYF. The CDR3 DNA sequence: TGTGCCAGCAGTCTCGGAGGGCCAGAGACCCAGTACTTC.